This T cell receptor beta chain was profiled in a study of T cells after yellow fever vaccination. Researchers made TCR cDNA using 5'RACE template switching, and this step added a universal primer site and UMIs. From the 5' RACE reads, TCRdb called clonotypes with MiXCR, one entry per CDR3 protein. The profile shows 600,000 to 750,000 distinct CDR3 sequences, around 12% of them singletons. Study-level results: The bulk population could contribute abundant contaminating clonotypes to FACS-sorted repertoires. Reappearance after the booster was observed for most primary-vaccination clones (96% CD4, about 90% CD8). Although most clonotypes did not, a small share appeared in both CD4 and CD8 compartments.

Trimming stripped 6 bases from V and 1 base from J, with 12 bases between. The CDR3 is 15 amino acids. This clonotype was found many times. Antigen specificity is unknown. The TCR originated in a man younger than 40 who received the YFV17D yellow fever vaccine. The starting material was PBMCs, obtained on the day of the yellow fever booster vaccination. The chain is built from TRBV12-3 or TRBV12-4 and TRBJ2-2; D ambiguous. For the CDR3, the DNA is TGTGCCAGCAGCCCCAGGAGAAGGAACACCGGGGAGCTGTTTTTT. Translation gives CASSPRRRNTGELFF.